This T cell receptor beta chain derives from a study of OX40 agonist ivuxolimab in advanced cancers. On the study more broadly: Ivuxolimab, which patients received intravenously every 2 weeks, was dosed at 0.01 to 10 mg/kg. Enrollees could have had prior anti-PD-1, anti-PD-L1 or anti-CTLA-4 therapy, which 35% to 40% had received. Study conclusions and caveats: Individuals who were partial responders at 0.1-3.0 mg/kg had clonal expansion that ranked among the lowest. CD4+ T cells averaged fewer expanded clones than CD8+ T cells.

About this clone itself: The antigen is not known.

This CDR3 comprises 14 residues. Germline V gives CDR1 MGHDK, CDR2 SYGVNS. With 4 bases removed from V and 8 bases from J, the gap between germline ends came to 17 bases. TCRdb's copy holds only in-frame clones and misses some; the assay was immunoSEQ multiplex PCR. In the table there are some 96,000 clones, 91% of which are singletons. Specimen: CD4+ or CD8+ T cells sorted from blood, collected in a trial of the OX40 agonist ivuxolimab. This chain links TRBV25-1 with TRBJ1-2, with D possibly matching TRBD1 (6 bases). The TCR comes from an adult with an advanced solid tumor such as melanoma, head and neck, liver or kidney cancer. Here the CDR3 DNA reads TGTGCCAGCAGTGGATCAACAGGGTTCTCCGGCTACACCTTC. Translating gives CASSGSTGFSGYTF.